Below are 13 T cell receptor beta chains sequenced from a single sample in a study of blood T cells in healthy people across ages. Alongside a J-beta primer mix, a sample-barcoded 5' primer served in a second PCR lasting 7 to 11 cycles. Via MiXCR, TCRdb re-called the 5' RACE reads, giving one row per CDR3 protein. This sample carries 650,000 to 800,000 distinct CDR3 sequences, under 45% of them seen once, and the ten largest clones take around 21%. What was sequenced was blood. The origin of the receptors is a man aged 55-75 years in good health.

This clonotype was counted between two and nine times. The V and J genes are TRBV2 and TRBJ2-7, with D perhaps matching TRBD2 (6 bases). Germline CDR1 reads SNHLY; CDR2 reads FYNNEI. This CDR3 has 14 amino acids. Trimming removed 3 bases from V and 5 bases from J, with 14 bases in between. CDR3 DNA: TGTGCCAGCAGTGATTCGGAGTTAGCGGACGAGCAGTACTTC. This translates into CASSDSELADEQYF.

The chain has TRBV12-3 or TRBV12-4 and TRBJ1-6, with D uncertain. Trimming stripped 5 bases from V and 7 bases from J, with 12 bases between. The CDR3 is 14 amino acids. This chain's CDR3 is CASSIGPSNSPLHF. For the CDR3, the DNA is TGTGCCAGCAGTATAGGTCCGTCCAATTCACCCCTCCACTTT.

V is TRBV7-2 and J is TRBJ2-5, with D tentatively TRBD1 (5 bases). The J call may not be correct, given that the DNA end is closer to TRBJ2-7. The CDR3 is 13 amino acids. Germline loops: CDR1 SGHTA, CDR2 FQGNSA. The CDR3 sequence is CASSLEMGREQYF. The CDR3 DNA is TGTGCCAGCAGCTTAGAAATGGGGCGCGAGCAGTACTTC.

The chain combines TRBV4-3 with TRBJ1-1; D gene unclear. Trimming cost V 0 bases and J 4 bases, with 12 bases left between them. Germline values: CDR1 LGHNA, CDR2 YSLEER. This CDR3 region has 15 residues. Here the CDR3 DNA reads TGCGCCAGCAGCCAAGACCTCTTCCCAGGCACTGAAGCTTTCTTT. This sequence encodes CASSQDLFPGTEAFF.

The chain couples TRBV10-3 to TRBJ2-3; 7 bases fit TRBD2. Germline CDR1 and CDR2: ENHRY and SYGVKD. The CDR3 has 16 residues. The V and J ends lost 4 bases and 4 bases, in that order; junction bases with no gene match: 11. The CDR3 loop is CAISASGHGGADTQYF. The CDR3 DNA is TGTGCCATCAGTGCTAGCGGACACGGTGGGGCAGATACGCAGTATTTT.

Only a few counts were recorded for this clonotype. V usage is TRBV20-1 and J usage is TRBJ1-5; D is ambiguous. CDR1 DFQATT and CDR2 SNEGSKA come from the germline V gene (reference sequence). Trimming pared 0 bases from V and 4 bases from J, leaving 10 bases between. This CDR3 has 14 residues. Written as DNA, the CDR3 is TGCAGTGCTAGAGATCCAGCCGTGAATCAGCCCCAGCATTTT. Translation gives CSARDPAVNQPQHF.

V and J are TRBV24-1 and TRBJ2-1, with 9 bases fitting TRBD2. CDR3 length equals 15 residues. Germline CDR1 is KGHDR and CDR2 is SFDVKD. V lost 4 bases to trimming and J lost 12 bases; unmatched junction nucleotides: 12. CDR3 region: CATSDPKGPSGVQFF. In DNA form, the CDR3 reads TGTGCCACCAGTGACCCAAAGGGACCTAGCGGGGTGCAGTTCTTC.

This chain uses TRBV12-3 or TRBV12-4 with TRBJ2-5; TRBD1 matches at 9 bases. TRBJ2-7 matches the DNA end more closely, so the J call is doubtful. This CDR3 is 11 amino acids long. The CDR3 loop is CASGTGYEQYF. CDR3 coding DNA: TGTGCCAGCGGGACAGGGTACGAGCAGTACTTC.

This clonotype was observed a few times. This rearrangement joins TRBV11-3 to TRBJ2-5; TRBD1 is a possible D gene (6 bases). The CDR3 extends over 15 amino acids. The ends were cut back, 1 base at V and 2 bases at J, with 11 bases in the middle. The germline V gene has CDR1 SGHNT and CDR2 YENEEA. The CDR3 DNA reads as TGTGCCAGCAGCTTAGCACAGGGTCATCAAGAGACCCAGTACTTC. This codes for CASSLAQGHQETQYF.

The gene calls are TRBV7-2 and TRBJ1-2; a weak D match, TRBD1 (5 bases). V dropped 1 base and J dropped 4 bases, with 10 bases sitting between them. The CDR3 totals 14 residues. Germline CDR1 SGHTA, CDR2 FQGNSA. The DNA of the CDR3 is TGTGCCAGCAGCTTAGGAGGGGCGATCTATGGCTACACCTTC. Translated, it gives CASSLGGAIYGYTF.

The chain employs TRBV7-9 and TRBJ2-3, with a weak D call TRBD2 (6 bases). Germline loops: CDR1 SEHNR, CDR2 FQNEAQ (reference sequence). The CDR3 consists of 14 residues. The ends were cut back, 7 bases at V and 5 bases at J, with 16 bases in the middle. The CDR3 bases are TGTGCCAGCACCATGGCGGGGAGTCAAGATACGCAGTATTTT. It is translated as CASTMAGSQDTQYF.

This clonotype was recorded a few times. The V and J genes are TRBV7-2 and TRBJ2-3; possibly TRBD2 for D (5 bases). The CDR3 sequence is 19 residues long. Trimming left V 0 bases short and J 3 bases short, with 22 bases between. Germline V lookup: CDR1 SGHTA, CDR2 FQGNSA. The CDR3 nucleotides are TGTGCCAGCAGCTTAGCATTATCCTCTATGGCGGGCAAGACAGATACGCAGTATTTT. This sequence encodes CASSLALSSMAGKTDTQYF.

The V and J genes are TRBV6-2 or TRBV6-3 and TRBJ1-6; TRBD1 matches at 8 bases. This CDR3 is built from 17 residues. CDR1 is MNHEY and CDR2 is SVGEGT in the germline V gene. V lost 4 bases and J lost 8; bases outside the gene matches: 13. The CDR3: CASSSGQGRARDSPLHF. In DNA form, the CDR3 reads TGTGCCAGCAGTTCAGGACAGGGCCGAGCCCGGGATTCACCCCTCCACTTT.